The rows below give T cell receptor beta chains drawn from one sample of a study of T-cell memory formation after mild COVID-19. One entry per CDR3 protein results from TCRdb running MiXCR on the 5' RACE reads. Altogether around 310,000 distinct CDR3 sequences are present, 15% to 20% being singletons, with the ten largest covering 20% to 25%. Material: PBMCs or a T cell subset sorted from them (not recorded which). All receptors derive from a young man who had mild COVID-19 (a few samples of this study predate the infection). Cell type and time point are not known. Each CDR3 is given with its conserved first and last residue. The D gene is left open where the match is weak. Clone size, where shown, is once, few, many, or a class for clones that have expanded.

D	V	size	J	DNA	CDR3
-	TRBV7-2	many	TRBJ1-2	TGTGCCAGCCAGATCGGCGGGGGGGCCTATGGCTACACCTTC	CASQIGGGAYGYTF
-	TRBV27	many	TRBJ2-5	TGTGCCAGCAGTCCCAGCTCCAGGGGTAGGGAGACCCAGTACTTC	CASSPSSRGRETQYF
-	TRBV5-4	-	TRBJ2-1	TGTGCCAGCAGCTTCCGGGACGACAATGAGCAGTTCTTC	CASSFRDDNEQFF
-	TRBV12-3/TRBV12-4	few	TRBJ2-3	TGTGCCAGCAGTTTGGGGGCAACCACAGATACGCAGTATTTT	CASSLGATTDTQYF
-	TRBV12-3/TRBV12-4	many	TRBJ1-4	TGTGCCAGCAGCCCCGTGGCCTCCACTGAAAAACTGTTTTTT	CASSPVASTEKLFF
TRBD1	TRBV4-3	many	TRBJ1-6	TGCGCCAGCAGCCAAGATTTGGGGAACAGGGGTTTGAATTCACCCCTCCACTTT	CASSQDLGNRGLNSPLHF
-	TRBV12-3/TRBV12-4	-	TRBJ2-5	TGTGCCAGCAGTTTAGGGCATCCGATGGCCCAGTACTTC	CASSLGHPMAQYF
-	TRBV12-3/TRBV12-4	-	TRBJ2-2	TGTGCCAGCGGGACTCCCCCCGGGGAGCTGTTTTTT	CASGTPPGELFF
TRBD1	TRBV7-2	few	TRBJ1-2	TGTGCCAGCAGCTTCCGGGACAGGGTGTATGGCTACACCTTC	CASSFRDRVYGYTF
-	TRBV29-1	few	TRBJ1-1	TGCAGCGGCGGGACGTTTGAAGCTTTCTTT	CSGGTFEAFF
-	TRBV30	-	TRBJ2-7	TGTGCATGGAGTGGACAGATCTACGAGCAGTACTTC	CAWSGQIYEQYF
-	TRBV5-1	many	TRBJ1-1	TGCGCCAGCAGCTTGGGAGGGGCACCGAACACTGAAGCTTTCTTT	CASSLGGAPNTEAFF
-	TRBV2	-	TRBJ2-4	TGTGCCAGCAGCGGGAAAAACATTCAGTACTTC	CASSGKNIQYF